Listed below are T cell receptor beta chains from one sample, sequenced in a study of T cells in Graves' hyperthyroidism and ophthalmopathy. Each CDR3 protein gets one entry after TCRdb re-called the multiplex PCR reads with MiXCR. The sample yields around 520,000 distinct CDR3 sequences, under 15% seen once. The sample taken for sequencing was blood. Source of these receptors: a woman aged 18-29 years with Graves' hyperthyroidism. CDR3s leave out the opening cysteine and the closing phenylalanine or tryptophan. Each record gives: V gene, CDR3 protein.

V gene: TRBV11-2
CDR3 protein: ASSLDRLSYEQY

V gene: TRBV9
CDR3 protein: ASTNALAVTGELF

V gene: TRBV12-3/TRBV12-4
CDR3 protein: ASSSTEYSNQPQH

V gene: TRBV10-3
CDR3 protein: AISDQNVQPQH

V gene: TRBV7-8
CDR3 protein: AAGGGLAGNEQF

V gene: TRBV27
CDR3 protein: ASSWGSGELF

V gene: TRBV13
CDR3 protein: ASRPQGRESTEAF

V gene: TRBV18
CDR3 protein: ASSPQTDEQY

V gene: TRBV7-9
CDR3 protein: ASSLGTSGGDEQF

V gene: TRBV11-2
CDR3 protein: ASSLTGGVGYT

V gene: TRBV18
CDR3 protein: ASSREREPTRNEQF

V gene: TRBV19
CDR3 protein: ASSPTRLAGGSGGANVLT

V gene: TRBV18
CDR3 protein: ASLDRGGTDTQY

V gene: TRBV11-2
CDR3 protein: ASSWGGDEQF

V gene: TRBV19
CDR3 protein: ASSMGRQVSTDTQY

V gene: TRBV5-1
CDR3 protein: ASGGGDALSGANVLT

V gene: TRBV27
CDR3 protein: ATQISYNSPLH

V gene: TRBV3-1
CDR3 protein: ASSHLHRGPEETQY

V gene: TRBV7-2
CDR3 protein: ASSLRASNTGELF

V gene: TRBV11-2
CDR3 protein: ASSLTSRAPYNEQF

V gene: TRBV2
CDR3 protein: ASSVAATNTEAF